These 29 T cell receptor beta chains originate from one sample sequenced in a study of blood T cell repertoires in COVID-19 (TCRdb year 2020). The library was produced with the immunoSEQ multiplex PCR assay. TCRdb retrieved this table from immuneACCESS and kept in-frame rearrangements only. Not all clones are present; in checked studies, unresolved V genes account for under half, and no reason is known for the remainder. In this sample the table shows fewer than 250,000 clones, approximately 87% of which occur a single time. The ten largest clones represent approximately 2.5% of the sample. The specimen sequenced was peripheral blood. The receptors here all came from a woman between 65 and 79 years old with active or convalescent COVID-19.

The chain combines TRBV14 with TRBJ2-3; D perhaps matches TRBD1 (6 bases). The CDR3 has 13 residues. V was clipped by 1 base and J by 5 bases, with 7 bases between them. Germline V CDR1 and CDR2: SGHDN, FVKESK. Here the CDR3 DNA reads TGTGCCAGCAGCCAAGGAGGGGGAGATACGCAGTATTTT. Translating it yields CASSQGGGDTQYF.

The J gene is TRBJ1-5, the V gene TRBV5-5; no firm D call. The germline V gene encodes CDR1 SGHKS and CDR2 YYEKEE (reference sequence). V was shortened by 1 base and J by 0 bases, with 11 bases between the two germline ends. The CDR3 totals 16 residues. The CDR3, as DNA: TGTGCCAGCAGCTTGTTCCCGGGAGATAGCAATCAGCCCCAGCATTTT. It codes for CASSLFPGDSNQPQHF.

This clone appeared a few times. The chain carries TRBV6-1 and TRBJ1-1; tentative D call: TRBD1 (5 bases). The CDR3 sequence is 13 residues long. The ends were cut back, 5 bases at V and 5 bases at J, with 12 bases in the middle. Germline V gene sequence: CDR1 MNHNS, CDR2 SASEGT. CDR3 in DNA: TGTGCCAGCAGTTCCGACGGGGGGACTGAAGCTTTCTTT. This codes for CASSSDGGTEAFF.

The chain uses TRBV7-9 and TRBJ2-1, with unresolved D. This CDR3 is 12 amino acids long. Trimming left V 2 bases short and J 7 bases short, with 6 bases between. CDR1 and CDR2 (germline): SEHNR, FQNEAQ (reference sequence). The DNA of the CDR3 is TGTGCCAGCAGCTTAATGAGGAATGAGCAGTTCTTC. It codes for CASSLMRNEQFF.

The chain joins TRBV19 to TRBJ2-2; the match to TRBD1 covers 8 bases. The CDR3 contains 16 residues. Germline V CDR1 and CDR2: LNHDA, SQIVND (reference sequence). Trimming cost V 4 bases and J 5 bases; bases outside gene matches: 9. DNA for the CDR3: TGTGCCAGTAGTACGCGACCGGGGACAGGAACCGGGGAGCTGTTTTTT. Amino acid sequence: CASSTRPGTGTGELFF.

The chain recombines TRBV27 with TRBJ2-7, with TRBD1 identical over 10 bases. Germline CDR1 is MNHEY and CDR2 is SMNVEV (reference sequence). J lost 7 bases, V lost 6 bases, and 9 bases had no gene match. The CDR3 sequence is 14 residues long. The CDR3 nucleotides are TGTGCCAGCAGCCCCAGACAGGGGGCGTTGGAGCAGTACTTC. Residues: CASSPRQGALEQYF.

This chain links TRBV11-2 with TRBJ2-1; no firm D call. Germline V gives CDR1 SGHAT, CDR2 FQNNGV. The V end was cut by 5 bases, the J end by 8 bases, with 22 bases between. The CDR3 has 16 residues. The CDR3 DNA is TGTGCCAGCAGCCTGGCAGTATACGTGCCCCAAGATGAGCAGTTCTTC. It encodes CASSLAVYVPQDEQFF. The full variable domain, in which reference TRBV11-2 and TRBJ2-1 provide the parts outside the CDR3, is EAGVAQSPRYKIIEKRQSVAFWCNPISGHATLYWYQQILGQGPKLLIQFQNNGVVDDSQLPKDRFSAERLKGVDSTLKIQPAKLEDSAVYLCASSLAVYVPQDEQFFGPGTRLTVL.

V is TRBV3-1 (or the pseudogene TRBV3-2) and J is TRBJ2-5, with TRBD2 matching 9 bases. The CDR3 runs 15 residues. Germline V gives CDR1 LGHDT, CDR2 YNNKEL (reference sequence). V dropped 4 bases and J dropped 2; count of bases not matched to a gene: 5. The CDR3 nucleotides read TGTGCCAGCAGCCCCCAGGCGGGGGGGCAAGAGACCCAGTACTTC. It yields the protein CASSPQAGGQETQYF.

The chain has TRBV6-5 and TRBJ1-1, with TRBD1 identical over 9 bases. Trimming removed 6 bases from V and 7 bases from J; junction bases left unmatched: 6. CDR3 length: 13 amino acids. Looked up from germline, CDR1 is MNHEY and CDR2 is SVGAGI. CDR3 residues: CASRGRTGDEAFF. In nucleotides, the CDR3 is TGTGCCAGCAGGGGGAGGACAGGGGATGAAGCTTTCTTT.

This chain uses TRBV6-5 with TRBJ2-6, with D possibly matching TRBD2 (6 bases). The germline V and J ends were trimmed by 7 bases and 2 bases, with 12 bases remaining between them. The CDR3 has 15 amino acids. Germline lookup yields CDR1 MNHEY and CDR2 SVGAGI. This CDR3 reads CASTEGSAGANVLTF. CDR3 bases: TGTGCCAGCACGGAGGGGTCCGCTGGGGCCAACGTCCTGACTTTC.

The chain carries TRBV7-2 and TRBJ2-3, with 11 bases matching TRBD2. There are 16 residues in the CDR3. The trim removed 3 bases at V and 2 bases at J, leaving 4 bases unmatched. Germline V gene lookup returns CDR1 SGHTA and CDR2 FQGNSA. The CDR3 here is CASSFGLAGYTDTQYF. In DNA form, the CDR3 reads TGTGCCAGCAGCTTCGGACTAGCGGGTTACACAGATACGCAGTATTTT.

This chain links TRBV5-1 with TRBJ2-5, with TRBD2 matching over 7 bases. The length of the CDR3 is 15 residues. Germline V gene lookup returns CDR1 SGHRS and CDR2 YFSETQ. V lost 2 bases to trimming and J lost 2 bases; unmatched junction nucleotides: 6. The chain's CDR3 is CASSFAGVLQETQYF. The CDR3 DNA reads TGCGCCAGCAGCTTTGCGGGAGTTCTACAAGAGACCCAGTACTTC.

The CDR3 sequence is CASSHGLWPYEQYF. Written as DNA, the CDR3 is TGTGCCAGCAGCCACGGACTTTGGCCCTACGAGCAGTACTTC. The rearrangement joins TRBV3-1 (or the pseudogene TRBV3-2) to TRBJ2-7, with TRBD2 as a possible D gene (5 bases). Trimming removed 3 bases at V and 2 bases at J, with 11 bases between. This CDR3 is 14 amino acids long. Germline V gives CDR1 LGHDT, CDR2 YNNKEL (reference sequence).

The rearrangement joins TRBV6-5 to TRBJ2-2; 7 nucleotides align to TRBD1. CDR1 MNHEY and CDR2 SVGAGI come from the germline V gene. The V and J ends lost 4 bases and 3 bases, in that order; junction bases with no gene match: 5. The CDR3 spans 15 residues. This CDR3 reads CASSSTGADTGELFF. CDR3 DNA: TGTGCCAGCAGTTCCACAGGGGCCGACACCGGGGAGCTGTTTTTT.

The CDR3 coding sequence is TGTGCCAGCGATTATCAGGGGGCCCACGAGCAGTACTTC. It specifies CASDYQGAHEQYF. The chain is built from TRBV2 and TRBJ2-7, with 8 nucleotides matching TRBD1. The CDR3 totals 13 residues. Germline trimming cut 8 bases from V and 5 bases from J; bases unmatched to any gene: 8. Germline V gene lookup returns CDR1 SNHLY and CDR2 FYNNEI.

The V and J genes are TRBV19 and TRBJ2-1, with unresolved D. The V end was cut by 6 bases, the J end by 8 bases, with 14 bases between. CDR3 size: 13 residues. Per germline, CDR1 LNHDA and CDR2 SQIVND (reference sequence). The CDR3 nucleotides are TGTGCCAGTAGAGAGTCGCCGTCCCATGAGCAGTTCTTC. Amino acid sequence: CASRESPSHEQFF.

This clone was picked up one time. The rearrangement uses TRBV19 and TRBJ1-4, with D perhaps TRBD1 (6 bases). This CDR3 contains 14 residues. The germline CDR1 and CDR2 sequences are LNHDA and SQIVND (reference sequence). The germline V and J ends were trimmed by 9 bases and 4 bases, with 15 bases remaining between them. The CDR3 loop is CASKERTVNEKLFF. Written as DNA, the CDR3 is TGTGCCAGCAAAGAACGGACAGTTAATGAAAAACTGTTTTTT.

This clone has only a few counts. This rearrangement joins TRBV28 to TRBJ2-5; D unresolved. Per the germline V gene, CDR1 is MDHEN and CDR2 is SYDVKM. The CDR3 has 13 residues. Trimming cost V 0 bases and J 5 bases, with 7 bases left between them. CDR3 amino acids: CASSLWESETQYF. The DNA of the CDR3 is TGTGCCAGCAGTTTATGGGAGAGTGAGACCCAGTACTTC.

J is TRBJ2-5 and V is TRBV5-6; 7 bases align to TRBD1. The germline V gene has CDR1 SGHDT and CDR2 YYEEEE. CDR3 length: 15 amino acids. Losses at the gene ends were 4 bases for V and 2 bases for J; bases not matched to a gene: 8. CDR3 sequence: CASSPGTAVQETQYF. The CDR3 bases are TGTGCCAGCAGCCCCGGGACAGCCGTTCAAGAGACCCAGTACTTC.

This clone was recorded a few times. The gene calls are TRBV4-1 and TRBJ2-3, with D possibly matching TRBD2 (6 bases). The germline V gene has CDR1 MGHRA and CDR2 YSYEKL. Trimming took 0 bases from V and 1 from J, leaving 14 bases between them. This CDR3 spans 17 amino acids. CDR3 in DNA: TGCGCCAGCAGCCAAGACGCCGTAGCGGCAGGCACAGATACGCAGTATTTT. Its translation is CASSQDAVAAGTDTQYF.

This clone was recorded once. The V call is TRBV28, the J call TRBJ1-6, with 12 nucleotides matching TRBD1. Germline V gene sequence: CDR1 MDHEN, CDR2 SYDVKM. The CDR3 runs to 15 residues. V lost 11 bases and J lost 5; bases outside the gene matches: 7. CDR3 sequence: CAVPGQGADNSPLHF. The CDR3 DNA follows: TGTGCCGTTCCGGGACAGGGGGCGGATAATTCACCCCTCCACTTT.

This clone was seen only a few times. This rearrangement joins TRBV2 to TRBJ1-1; D possibly corresponds to TRBD1 (6 bases). Germline CDR1 is SNHLY and CDR2 is FYNNEI. The V and J ends lost 7 bases and 0 bases respectively, with 18 bases between them. The CDR3 spans 16 residues. CDR3 loop: CASIPRGAGMNTEAFF. The CDR3 nucleotides are TGTGCCAGCATTCCCCGGGGGGCGGGGATGAACACTGAAGCTTTCTTT.

The V and J genes are TRBV7-2 and TRBJ2-7; D is perhaps TRBD2 (5 bases). This CDR3 has 15 residues. V was cut by 1 base and J by 4 bases, with 14 bases left in between. Germline-derived CDR1 and CDR2 are SGHTA and FQGNSA. The CDR3 DNA sequence: TGTGCCAGCAGCTTAGATAATAGTAGGACTTACGAGCAGTACTTC. It encodes CASSLDNSRTYEQYF.

This clone occurred a few times. The chain joins TRBV27 to TRBJ1-1; 7 bases fit TRBD1. The germline gives CDR1 MNHEY, CDR2 SMNVEV (reference sequence). This CDR3 has 13 residues. V gave up 4 bases and J gave up 5 bases; unmatched junction bases: 4. CDR3 sequence reads: CASSYDRVTEAFF. The DNA for the CDR3 is TGTGCCAGCAGTTATGACAGGGTTACTGAAGCTTTCTTT.

This chain connects TRBV3-1 (or the pseudogene TRBV3-2) to TRBJ2-3; tentative D call: TRBD2 (6 bases). Germline V gene data show CDR1 as LGHDT and CDR2 as YNNKEL (reference sequence). This CDR3 contains 13 residues. V was trimmed by 4 bases and J by 1 base, leaving 6 bases between them. CDR3 protein: CASSRGGTDTQYF. The CDR3 coding sequence is TGTGCCAGCAGCCGCGGGGGCACAGATACGCAGTATTTT.

The chain combines TRBV5-1 with TRBJ2-7; D gene uncertain. In germline, CDR1 is SGHRS, CDR2 YFSETQ. This CDR3 spans 14 amino acids. Between the trimmed V and J ends, which lost 5 bases and 3 bases, there was a span of 15 bases. CDR3 protein: CASRRGVSGYEQYF. DNA for the CDR3: TGCGCCAGCAGAAGAGGTGTGAGTGGCTACGAGCAGTACTTC.

The rearrangement uses TRBV5-1 and TRBJ2-3; 12 bases line up with TRBD2. After removal of 6 bases from V and 3 bases from J, the junction contained 5 bases not matched to a gene. The CDR3 runs to 15 residues. Germline assignment: CDR1 SGHRS and CDR2 YFSETQ. CDR3 region: CASMIGTSGTDTQYF. In DNA, the CDR3 is TGCGCCAGCATGATCGGGACTAGCGGGACAGATACGCAGTATTTT.

The sample holds a few counts of this clone. The CDR3 sequence is CASTDEGGTKAFF. CDR3 in DNA: TGTGCCAGCACCGATGAGGGGGGGACCAAAGCTTTCTTT. The V gene is TRBV7-9, the J gene TRBJ1-1, with D tentatively TRBD1 (6 bases). Germline V gives CDR1 SEHNR, CDR2 FQNEAQ (reference sequence). V lost 7 bases and J lost 9, with 18 bases in between. The CDR3 loop spans 13 amino acids.

This clone was detected only once. The V gene is TRBV5-1, the J gene TRBJ2-3; D remains unclear. The CDR3 sequence is 15 residues long. The germline V and J ends were trimmed by 4 bases and 0 bases, with 12 bases remaining between them. CDR1 and CDR2 (germline): SGHRS, YFSETQ. The CDR3: CASSTSGLSTDTQYF. The CDR3, as DNA: TGCGCCAGCAGCACCTCCGGGTTAAGCACAGATACGCAGTATTTT. The full variable domain, rest sourced from reference TRBV5-1 and TRBJ2-3, is KAGVTQTPRYLIKTRGQQVTLSCSPISGHRSVSWYQQTPGQGLQFLFEYFSETQRNKGNFPGRFSGRQFSNSRSEMNVSTLELGDSALYLCASSTSGLSTDTQYFGPGTRLTVL.